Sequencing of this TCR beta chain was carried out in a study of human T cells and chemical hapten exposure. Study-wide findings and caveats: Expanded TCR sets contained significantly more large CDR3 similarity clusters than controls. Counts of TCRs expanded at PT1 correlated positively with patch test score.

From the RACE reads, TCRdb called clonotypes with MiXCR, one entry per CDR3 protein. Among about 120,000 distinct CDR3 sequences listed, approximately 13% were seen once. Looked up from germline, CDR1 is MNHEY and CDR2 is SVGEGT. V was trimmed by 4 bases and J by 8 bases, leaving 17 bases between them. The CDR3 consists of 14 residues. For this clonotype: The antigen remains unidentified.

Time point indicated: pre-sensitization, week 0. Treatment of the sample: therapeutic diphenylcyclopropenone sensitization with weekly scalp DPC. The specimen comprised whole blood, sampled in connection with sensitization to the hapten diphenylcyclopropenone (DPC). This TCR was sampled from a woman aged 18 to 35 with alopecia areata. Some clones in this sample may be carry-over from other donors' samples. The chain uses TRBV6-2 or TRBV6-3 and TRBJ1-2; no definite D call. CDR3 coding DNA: TGTGCCAGCAGTTCCATCGGGCTCCCCGACGGCTACACCTTC. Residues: CASSSIGLPDGYTF.